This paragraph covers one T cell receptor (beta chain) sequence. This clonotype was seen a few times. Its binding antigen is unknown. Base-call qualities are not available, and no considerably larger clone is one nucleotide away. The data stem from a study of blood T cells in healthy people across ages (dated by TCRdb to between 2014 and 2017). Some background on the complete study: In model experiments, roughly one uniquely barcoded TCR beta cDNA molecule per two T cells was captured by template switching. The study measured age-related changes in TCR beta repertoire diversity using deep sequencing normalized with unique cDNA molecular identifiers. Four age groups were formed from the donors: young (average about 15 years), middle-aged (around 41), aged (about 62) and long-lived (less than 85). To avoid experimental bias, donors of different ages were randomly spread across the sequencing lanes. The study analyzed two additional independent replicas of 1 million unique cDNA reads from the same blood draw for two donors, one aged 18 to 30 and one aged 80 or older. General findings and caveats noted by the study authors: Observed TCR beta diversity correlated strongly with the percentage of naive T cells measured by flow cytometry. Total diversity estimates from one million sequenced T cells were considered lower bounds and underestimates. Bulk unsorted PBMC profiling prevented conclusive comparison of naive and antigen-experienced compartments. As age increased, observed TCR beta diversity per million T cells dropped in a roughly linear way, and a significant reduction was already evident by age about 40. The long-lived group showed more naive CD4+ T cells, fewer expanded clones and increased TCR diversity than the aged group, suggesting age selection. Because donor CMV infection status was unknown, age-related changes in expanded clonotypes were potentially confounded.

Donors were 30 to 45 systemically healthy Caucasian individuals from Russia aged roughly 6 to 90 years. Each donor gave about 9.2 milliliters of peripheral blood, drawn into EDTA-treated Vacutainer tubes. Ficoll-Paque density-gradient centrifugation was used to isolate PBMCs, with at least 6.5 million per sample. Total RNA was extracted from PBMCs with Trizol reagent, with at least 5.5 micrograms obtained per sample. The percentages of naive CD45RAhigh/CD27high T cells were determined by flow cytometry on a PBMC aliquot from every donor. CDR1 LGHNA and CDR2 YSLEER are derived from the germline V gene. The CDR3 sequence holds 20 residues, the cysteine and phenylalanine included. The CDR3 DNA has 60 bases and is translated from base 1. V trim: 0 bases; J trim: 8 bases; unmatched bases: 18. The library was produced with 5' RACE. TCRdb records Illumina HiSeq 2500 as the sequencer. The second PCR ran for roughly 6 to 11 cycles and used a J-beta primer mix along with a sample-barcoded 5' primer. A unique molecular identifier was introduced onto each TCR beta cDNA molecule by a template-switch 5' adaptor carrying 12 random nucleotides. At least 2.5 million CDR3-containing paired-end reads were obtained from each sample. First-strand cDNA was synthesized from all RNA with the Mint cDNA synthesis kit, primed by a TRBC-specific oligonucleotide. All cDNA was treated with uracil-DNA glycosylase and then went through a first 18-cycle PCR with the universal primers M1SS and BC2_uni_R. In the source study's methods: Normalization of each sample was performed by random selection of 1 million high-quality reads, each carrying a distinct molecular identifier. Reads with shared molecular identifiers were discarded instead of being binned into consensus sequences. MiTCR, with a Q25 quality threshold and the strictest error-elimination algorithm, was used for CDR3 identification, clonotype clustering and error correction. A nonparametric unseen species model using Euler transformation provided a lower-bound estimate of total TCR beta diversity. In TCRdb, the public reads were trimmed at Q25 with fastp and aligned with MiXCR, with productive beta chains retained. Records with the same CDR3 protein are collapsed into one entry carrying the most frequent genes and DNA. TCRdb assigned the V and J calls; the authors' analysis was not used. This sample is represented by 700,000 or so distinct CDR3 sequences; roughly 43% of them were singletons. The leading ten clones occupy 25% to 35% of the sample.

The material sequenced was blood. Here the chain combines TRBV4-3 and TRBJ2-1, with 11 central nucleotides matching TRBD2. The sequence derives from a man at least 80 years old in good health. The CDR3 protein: CASSQDAVRLAGSPGDEQFF. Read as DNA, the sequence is TGCGCCAGCAGCCAAGATGCGGTGCGACTAGCGGGGTCCCCGGGGGATGAGCAGTTCTTC.